This TCR beta chain was captured in a study of regulatory T cells in long-lasting Graves disease. Findings and limits, study-wide: TCR diversity in persistent Graves' patients was below that of newly diagnosed ones.

The time point denotes: newly diagnosed GD, antithyroid drugs for less than 3 months. The TCR library was prepared using RNA isolated from PBMCs. Many counts were recorded for this clonotype. Its antigen is currently unknown. The germline V gene encodes CDR1 GTSNPN and CDR2 SVGIG (reference sequence). The CDR3 runs 14 residues. V was pared by 4 bases and J by 1 base, with 5 bases of the junction left unmatched. Library construction for TCR beta used iRepertoire HTBI primers and Arm-PCR of CDR3 regions. Each CDR3 protein is one row after TCRdb ran MiXCR on the multiplex PCR reads. The sample consists of more than 450,000 distinct CDR3 sequences, approximately 12% of them appearing once. A further study also used this sample, focusing on T cells in Graves' hyperthyroidism and ophthalmopathy.

The sequence was collected from a woman under 40 with Graves disease. V gene TRBV30 combines with J gene TRBJ1-1; TRBD1 matches 8 bases. This specimen was peripheral blood mononuclear cells (PBMCs), taken at new diagnosis, from a patient treated with antithyroid drugs. The CDR3 sequence is CAWTSGTGNTEAFF. The CDR3 nucleotides read TGTGCCTGGACCTCCGGGACAGGGAACACTGAAGCTTTCTTT.